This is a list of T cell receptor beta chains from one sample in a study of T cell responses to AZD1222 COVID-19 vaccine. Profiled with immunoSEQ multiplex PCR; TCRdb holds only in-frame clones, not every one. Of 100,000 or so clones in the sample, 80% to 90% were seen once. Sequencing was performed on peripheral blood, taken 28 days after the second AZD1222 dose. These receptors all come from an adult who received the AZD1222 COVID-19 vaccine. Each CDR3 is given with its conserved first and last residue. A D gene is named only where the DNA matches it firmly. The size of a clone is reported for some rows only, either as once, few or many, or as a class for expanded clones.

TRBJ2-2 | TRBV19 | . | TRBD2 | TGTGCCAGTAGTGCGGGGGGCGGTACCGGGGAGCTGTTTTTT | CASSAGGGTGELFF
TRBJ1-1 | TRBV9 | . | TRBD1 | TGTGCCGGCAGCGCACAGCCGGTACAGGGGGCCGGTGAAGCTTTCTTT | CAGSAQPVQGAGEAFF
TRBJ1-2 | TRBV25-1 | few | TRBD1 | TGTGCCAGCAGTGTAGGGGGCGATGGCTACACCTTC | CASSVGGDGYTF
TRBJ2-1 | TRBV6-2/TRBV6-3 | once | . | TGTGCCAGCAGCCCCCAAGGCTTTCGGCAGTTCTTC | CASSPQGFRQFF
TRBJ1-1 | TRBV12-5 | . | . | TGTGCTAGTGGTTTGGGCAGGGTGAACACTGAAGCTTTCTTT | CASGLGRVNTEAFF
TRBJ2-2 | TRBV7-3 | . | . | TGTGCCAGCAGCGGCGGGTCGAACACCGGGGAGCTGTTTTTT | CASSGGSNTGELFF
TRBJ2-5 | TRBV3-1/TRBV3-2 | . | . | TGTGCCAGCAGCCAAGATTGGAGGGGCCAAGAGACCCAGTACTTC | CASSQDWRGQETQYF
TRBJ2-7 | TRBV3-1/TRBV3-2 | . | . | TGTGCCAGCAGCCCACGGACGGTAGGAGACGAGCAGTACTTC | CASSPRTVGDEQYF
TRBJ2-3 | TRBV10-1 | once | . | TGCGCCAGCAGACAAGGGACTCTAAGCACAGATACGCAGTATTTT | CASRQGTLSTDTQYF
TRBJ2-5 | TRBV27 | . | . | TGTGCCAGCAGTTTAGCGGTGACTAGACAAGAGACCCAGTACTTC | CASSLAVTRQETQYF
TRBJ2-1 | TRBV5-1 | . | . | TGCGCCAGCAGCTTGGCCCCGTACAATGAGCAGTTCTTC | CASSLAPYNEQFF
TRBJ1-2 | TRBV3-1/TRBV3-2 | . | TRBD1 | TGTGCCAGCAGCCAAGGGGTATCTGGGACAGGGTCAAGGAGCACCTTC | CASSQGVSGTGSRSTF
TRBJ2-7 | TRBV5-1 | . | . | TGCGCCAGCATGAGGGGAGCGACCAACTCCTACGAGCAGTACTTC | CASMRGATNSYEQYF
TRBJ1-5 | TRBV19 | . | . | TGTGCCAGTAGTATAGAGGGGCAGGGGAATCAGCCCCAGCATTTT | CASSIEGQGNQPQHF
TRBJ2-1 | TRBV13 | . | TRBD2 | TGTGCCAGCAGCTCAAACCGTCGGGACTACCACAATGAGCAGTTCTTC | CASSSNRRDYHNEQFF
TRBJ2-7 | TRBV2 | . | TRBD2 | TGTGCCAGCAGAGTACTAGCGGGGGGCCGGAGTGAGCAGTACTTC | CASRVLAGGRSEQYF
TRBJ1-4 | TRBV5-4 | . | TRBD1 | TGTGCCACCTCGGGACAGGCCGCAACTAATGAAAAACTGTTTTTT | CATSGQAATNEKLFF
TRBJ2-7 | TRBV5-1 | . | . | TGCGCCAGCAGCACCACGGGACTTTCTTCCTACGAGCAGTACTTC | CASSTTGLSSYEQYF
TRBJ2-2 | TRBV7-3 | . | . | TGTGCCAGCAGCTTAAACATCGGGGAGCTGTTTTTT | CASSLNIGELFF
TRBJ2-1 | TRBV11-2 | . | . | TGTGCCAGCAGCTCGGGACTCCAAAAACACAATGAGCAGTTCTTC | CASSSGLQKHNEQFF
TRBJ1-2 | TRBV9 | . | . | TGTGCCAGCAGCCCTTACAGGGCCGATGGCTACACCTTC | CASSPYRADGYTF
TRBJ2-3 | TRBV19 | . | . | TGTGCCAGTAGTATTGCAGGGCCAGATACGCAGTATTTT | CASSIAGPDTQYF
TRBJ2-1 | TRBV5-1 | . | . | TGCGCCAGCAGCTTGCGTGGGGGGAATGAGCAGTTCTTC | CASSLRGGNEQFF
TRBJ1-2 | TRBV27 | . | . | TGTGCCAGCAGTTTTAATTCGGAACCCTACACCTTC | CASSFNSEPYTF
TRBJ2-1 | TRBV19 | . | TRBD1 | TGTGCCACCCTGGACAGGGGGAGGAATGAGCAGTTCTTC | CATLDRGRNEQFF
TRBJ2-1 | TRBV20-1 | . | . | TGCAGTGCCCGAGCAGGGACTGAGCAGTTCTTC | CSARAGTEQFF
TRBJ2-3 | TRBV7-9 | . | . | TGTGCCAGCAGCTTAGGTAGCCCAGGGCCCCCAGATACGCAGTATTTT | CASSLGSPGPPDTQYF
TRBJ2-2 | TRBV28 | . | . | TGTGCCAGCAGTTTGTTAGACTACCCTCCCGGGGAGCTGTTTTTT | CASSLLDYPPGELFF
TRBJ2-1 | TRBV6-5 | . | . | TGTGCCAGCAGTTACCATACCTTTAATGAGCAGTTCTTC | CASSYHTFNEQFF
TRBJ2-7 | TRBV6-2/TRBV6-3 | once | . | TGTGCCAGCAGTTCGAGGATGGATGGCGCCTACGAGCAGTACTTC | CASSSRMDGAYEQYF
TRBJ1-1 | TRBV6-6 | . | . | TGTGCCAGCACCTTTGGGCGAGCTGAAGCTTTCTTT | CASTFGRAEAFF